This T cell receptor beta chain was sequenced for a study of blood T cell repertoires in COVID-19 (dated by TCRdb to 2019 to 2021). Turning to the overall study: Collaborator samples came from the United States, Italy and Spain and covered acute and convalescent phases of COVID-19. Samples came from the ongoing ImmuneRACE study (first 160 participants) plus 1,254 subjects from 6 global collaborators. A freely available public database, intended as a resource for researchers studying the immune response to SARS-CoV-2, is where the repertoires were released. Deeply sampled blood TCRbeta repertoires from subjects exposed to, actively infected with, or recovered from COVID-19 were included in the dataset. HLA class I and class II types, where available, came from metadata supplied by the sample provider rather than from assay-based typing. Sample metadata almost always included a de-identified subject ID, COVID-19 status, age in years and sex. The material from the prospective study consisted of cDNA or gDNA derived from T cells, B-cell-depleted T cells, or PBMCs. Results and caveats for the whole study, not just this receptor: The quantity of clinical and demographic metadata differed by source and by participant and was supplied without curation.

TCRbeta CDR3 regions were amplified from genomic DNA using the immunoSEQ Assay, a bias-controlled multiplex PCR. On the authors' methods: Nucleated cell counts per sample were estimated from amplification of reference gene primers within the assay. To quantify the absolute abundance of each unique TCRbeta CDR3 rearrangement, sequence reads were collapsed and filtered. For each sample, productive Simpson clonality was calculated as the square root of Simpson's diversity index over productive rearrangements. Entries here come from immuneACCESS through TCRdb and include only in-frame sequences with V and J called. Some clones fail to appear in such tables; in the studies checked, an unresolved V gene covers under half of the shortfall, and the cause of the remainder is unknown. Clonal size and the V and J genes are those of that table, whereas D and trimming came from the DNA. The sample table contains 250,000 to 300,000 clones; only one count was recorded for about nine tenths of them. The ten largest clones take up roughly 16% of the sample.

As for this clone: Its antigen target is currently unknown. Base qualities are not recorded, but no much larger clone differs from it by a single base.

In the germline V gene, CDR1 corresponds to MNHEY and CDR2 to SVGAGI. V was cut back by 6 bases and J by 0 bases, leaving a gap of 12 bases between them. Counted from cysteine to phenylalanine, this CDR3 has 15 amino acids. Only the CDR3 portion is preserved as DNA: 45 bases, with reading frame beginning at the first base. Participants in the prospective study were aged roughly 18 to 90 years, lived in under 30 United States geographic areas, and enrolled through a virtual design. In the prospective study, participants were assigned to cohorts based on the clinical history participants reported in a screening survey and a study questionnaire. Recovered participants in ImmuneRACE Cohort 3 were defined as having two consecutive negative NP/OP PCR tests, clearance from a healthcare professional, or resolution of symptoms. In the prospective study, whole blood, serum and a nasopharyngeal or oropharyngeal swab were collected from each participant by mobile phlebotomists. Over a roughly 2-month period, participants in the prospective study had the option of providing additional blood draws and questionnaires. Before DNA extraction, blood samples from the prospective study were shipped at room temperature or frozen.

The receptor was isolated from a man aged 18-30 years who had recovered from COVID-19. The rearranged chain carries TRBV6-5 and TRBJ2-1; D gene: possibly TRBD2, on 6 matching bases. The specimen sequenced was PBMCs or T cells enriched from blood (not recorded which). CDR3 sequence: CASSASDYSYNEQFF. The sequenced DNA is TGTGCCAGCAGCGCTAGCGATTACTCCTACAATGAGCAGTTCTTC.